This T cell receptor (beta chain) was obtained from a study of control samples from healthy donors and cancer patients. The protocol was immunoSEQ multiplex PCR, while the TCRdb copy is restricted to in-frame clones and leaves out a portion. The table lists 95,000 to 150,000 clones, roughly 86% of them singletons. The germline V and J ends were trimmed by 6 bases and 5 bases, with 14 bases remaining between them. The germline V gene has CDR1 MDHEN and CDR2 SYDVKM. The CDR3 consists of 13 residues. This chain joins TRBV28 and TRBJ2-7, with a tentative D call TRBD1 (6 bases). The receptor comes from a man aged 55 to 70 in good health. The sequenced sample was blood. CDR3 protein: CASRQGRVNEQYF. The CDR3 DNA follows: TGTGCCAGCAGACAGGGTAGAGTGAACGAGCAGTACTTC.